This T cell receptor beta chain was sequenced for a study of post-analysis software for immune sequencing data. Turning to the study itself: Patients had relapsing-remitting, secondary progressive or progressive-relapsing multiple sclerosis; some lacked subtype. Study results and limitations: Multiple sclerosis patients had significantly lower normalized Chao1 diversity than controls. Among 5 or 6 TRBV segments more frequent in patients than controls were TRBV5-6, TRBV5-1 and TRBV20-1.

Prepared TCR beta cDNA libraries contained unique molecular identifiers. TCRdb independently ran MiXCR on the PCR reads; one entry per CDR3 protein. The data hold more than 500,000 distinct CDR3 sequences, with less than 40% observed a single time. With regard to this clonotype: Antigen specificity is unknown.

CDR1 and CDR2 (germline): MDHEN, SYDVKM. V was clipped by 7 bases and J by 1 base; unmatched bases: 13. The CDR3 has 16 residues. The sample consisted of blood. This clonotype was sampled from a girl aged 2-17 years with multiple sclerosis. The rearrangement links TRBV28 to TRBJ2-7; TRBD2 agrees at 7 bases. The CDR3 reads CASNPLGRGGSYEQYF. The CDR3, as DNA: TGTGCCAGCAACCCCCTGGGGCGCGGGGGATCCTACGAGCAGTACTTC.